This passage covers 3 T cell receptor beta chains from one sample sequenced in a study of T cells in Graves' hyperthyroidism and ophthalmopathy. Amplified regions were TCR beta CDR3 sequences from RNA transcripts. The HTBI primer set served for first-round RT-PCR of the TCR CDR3. TCRdb analysed the multiplex PCR reads with MiXCR anew, one entry per CDR3 protein. The sample has 450,000 to 550,000 distinct CDR3 sequences; approximately 25% are singletons. Specimen: blood. All receptors derive from a woman aged 30 to 39 with Graves' ophthalmopathy.

This clonotype was seen at least ten times. The J gene is TRBJ2-2, the V gene TRBV18, with 7 bases fitting TRBD1. The CDR3 consists of 16 residues. V lost 6 bases to trimming and J lost 1 base; unmatched junction nucleotides: 8. From germline, CDR1 is KGHSH and CDR2 LQKENI. In nucleotides, the CDR3 is TGTGCCAGCTCGGTGCAGGGGACAGAGAACACCGGGGAGCTGTTTTTT. Protein sequence: CASSVQGTENTGELFF.

The sample holds many counts of this clonotype. The chain's CDR3 is CAISEAASGNTIYF. In DNA form, the CDR3 reads TGTGCCATCAGTGAAGCCGCCTCTGGAAACACCATATATTTT. V gene TRBV10-3 combines with J gene TRBJ1-3, with D unclear. The CDR3 loop spans 14 amino acids. Deletions cut 3 bases from V and 0 bases from J, with 6 bases between. Germline V gene lookup returns CDR1 ENHRY and CDR2 SYGVKD.

The chain links TRBV6-1 to TRBJ1-5; D call uncertain. This CDR3 comprises 15 residues. The germline gives CDR1 MNHNS, CDR2 SASEGT. Trimming cost V 7 bases and J 1 base, with 14 bases left between them. The chain's CDR3 is CASMERAGSNQPQHF. CDR3 coding DNA: TGTGCCAGCATGGAGAGGGCTGGGAGCAATCAGCCCCAGCATTTT.